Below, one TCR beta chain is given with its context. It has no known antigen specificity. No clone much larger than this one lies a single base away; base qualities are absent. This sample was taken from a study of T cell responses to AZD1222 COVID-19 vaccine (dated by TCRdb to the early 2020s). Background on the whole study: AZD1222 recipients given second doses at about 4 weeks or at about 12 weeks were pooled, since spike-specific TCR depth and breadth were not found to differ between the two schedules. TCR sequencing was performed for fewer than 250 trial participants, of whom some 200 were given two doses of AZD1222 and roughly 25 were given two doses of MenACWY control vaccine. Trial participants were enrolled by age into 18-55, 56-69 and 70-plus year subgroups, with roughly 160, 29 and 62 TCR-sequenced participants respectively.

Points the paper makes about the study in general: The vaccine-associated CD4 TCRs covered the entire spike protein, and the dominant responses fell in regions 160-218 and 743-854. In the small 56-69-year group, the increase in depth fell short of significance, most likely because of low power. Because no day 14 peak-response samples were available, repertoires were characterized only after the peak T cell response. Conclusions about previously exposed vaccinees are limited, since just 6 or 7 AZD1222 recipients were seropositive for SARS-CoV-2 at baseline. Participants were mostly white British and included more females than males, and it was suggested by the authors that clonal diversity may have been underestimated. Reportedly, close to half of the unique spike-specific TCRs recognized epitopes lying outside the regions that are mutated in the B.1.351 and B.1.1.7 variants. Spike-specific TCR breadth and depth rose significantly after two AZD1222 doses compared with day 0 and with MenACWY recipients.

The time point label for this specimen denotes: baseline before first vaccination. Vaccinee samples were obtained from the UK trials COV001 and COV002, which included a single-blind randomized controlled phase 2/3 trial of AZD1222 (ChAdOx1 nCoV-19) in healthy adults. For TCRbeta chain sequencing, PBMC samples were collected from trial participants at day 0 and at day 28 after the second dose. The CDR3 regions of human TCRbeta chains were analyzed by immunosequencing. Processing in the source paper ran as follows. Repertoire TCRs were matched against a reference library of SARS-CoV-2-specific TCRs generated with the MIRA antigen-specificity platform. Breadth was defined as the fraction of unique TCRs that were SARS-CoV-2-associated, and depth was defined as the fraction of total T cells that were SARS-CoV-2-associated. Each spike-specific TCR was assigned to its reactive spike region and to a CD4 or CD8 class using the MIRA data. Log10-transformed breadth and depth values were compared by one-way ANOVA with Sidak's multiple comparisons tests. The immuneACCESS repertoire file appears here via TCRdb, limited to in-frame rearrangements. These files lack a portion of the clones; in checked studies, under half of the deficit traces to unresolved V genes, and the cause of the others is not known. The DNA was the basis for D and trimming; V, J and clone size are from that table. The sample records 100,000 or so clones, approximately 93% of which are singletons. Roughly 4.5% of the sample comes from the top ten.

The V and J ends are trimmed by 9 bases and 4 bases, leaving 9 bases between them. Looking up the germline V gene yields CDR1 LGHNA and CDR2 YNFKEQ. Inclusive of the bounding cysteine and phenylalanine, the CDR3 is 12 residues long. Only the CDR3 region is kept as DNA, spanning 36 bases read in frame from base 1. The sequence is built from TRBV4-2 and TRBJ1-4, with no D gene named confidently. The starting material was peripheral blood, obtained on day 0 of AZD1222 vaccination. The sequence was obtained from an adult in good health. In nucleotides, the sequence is TGTGCCAGTTCACGGAGTAATGAAAAACTGTTTTTT. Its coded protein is CASSRSNEKLFF.